These 9 T cell receptor beta chains originate from one sample sequenced in a study of T cell repertoires in aging, cancer and after chemotherapy. Rearranged V-D-J TRB sequences were amplified with a mixed TRB-A/B primer pool. TCRdb called the multiplex PCR reads again in MiXCR, with one record for every CDR3 protein. In the table there are about 10,000 distinct CDR3 sequences, under 40% of which are singletons. Peripheral blood genomic DNA, not sorted cells or RNA, was the template. Sequences were obtained from blood. These receptor sequences come from a human donor in good health.

The V gene is TRBV6-5, the J gene TRBJ1-6; TRBD1 matches 7 bases. The CDR3 extends over 13 amino acids. Germline CDR1 reads MNHEY; CDR2 reads SVGAGI. The junction had 5 bases not matched to a gene; V was cut back by 6 bases and J by 9 bases. Here the CDR3 DNA reads TGTGCCAGCAGCAGGACAGGCCGTTCACCCCTCCACTTT. Amino acids: CASSRTGRSPLHF.

This chain links TRBV6-5 with TRBJ2-7; D not certain. Trimming took 5 bases from V and 4 from J, leaving 6 bases between them. The CDR3 is made up of 11 amino acids. Looked up from germline, CDR1 is MNHEY and CDR2 is SVGAGI. Written as DNA, the CDR3 is TGTGCCAGCAGTCGGCAGTACGAGCAGTACTTC. Encoded protein: CASSRQYEQYF.

Judged by abundance, this clonotype is medium-sized. This CDR3 reads CASSTGYAGGLTDTQYF. The CDR3 DNA reads TGTGCCAGCAGCACCGGCTACGCGGGAGGGCTGACAGATACGCAGTATTTT. This rearrangement joins TRBV11-1 to TRBJ2-3; 9 bases line up with TRBD2. J lost 3 bases, V lost 5 bases, and 12 bases had no gene match. The CDR3 is 17 amino acids. From germline, CDR1 is SGHAT and CDR2 FQDESV (reference sequence).

This chain links TRBV6-2 or TRBV6-3 with TRBJ2-4, with D perhaps matching TRBD2 (6 bases). The CDR3 contains 17 residues. Germline lookup yields CDR1 MNHEY and CDR2 SVGEGT. Trimming took off 2 bases at V and 2 bases at J, with 16 bases between the two ends. The CDR3 loop is CASSYGFGGLTKNIQYF. CDR3 sequence (DNA): TGTGCCAGCAGTTACGGTTTCGGGGGATTGACCAAAAACATTCAGTACTTC.

This clonotype showed up just once. This rearrangement joins TRBV12-3 or TRBV12-4 to TRBJ2-1; D is perhaps TRBD1 (6 bases). CDR3 length equals 12 residues. The germline V and J ends were trimmed by 8 bases and 12 bases, with 17 bases remaining between them. CDR3 sequence (DNA): TGTGCCAGCCAGGACAGACCCATTGGGCAGTTCTTC. This codes for CASQDRPIGQFF.

The rearrangement links TRBV27 to TRBJ1-5; possibly TRBD1 for D (6 bases). V gave up 5 bases and J gave up 4 bases, with 12 bases separating them. This CDR3 comprises 14 residues. CDR1 MNHEY and CDR2 SMNVEV come from the germline V gene (reference sequence). Written as DNA, the CDR3 is TGTGCCAGCAGTCCGCGGACAGTGAATCAGCCCCAGCATTTT. It is translated as CASSPRTVNQPQHF.

The rearrangement links TRBV19 to TRBJ1-4, with D tentatively TRBD1 (6 bases). Looked up from germline, CDR1 is LNHDA and CDR2 is SQIVND (reference sequence). This CDR3 has 13 amino acids. V was clipped by 9 bases and J by 5 bases, with 13 bases between them. The CDR3 reads CASSGAENEKLFF. The DNA for the CDR3 is TGTGCCAGCTCGGGGGCAGAGAATGAAAAACTGTTTTTT.

This clonotype was picked up a small number of times. This chain connects TRBV5-6 to TRBJ2-7; 12 bases align to TRBD2. With V trimmed by 4 bases and J by 0 bases, 2 bases remained unmatched. The CDR3 is 15 amino acids. The V gene's germline CDR1 is SGHDT and CDR2 YYEEEE. CDR3 sequence reads: CASSTGLAGSYEQYF. The CDR3 coding sequence is TGTGCCAGCAGCACGGGACTAGCGGGCTCCTACGAGCAGTACTTC. The full variable domain, completed using reference TRBV5-6 and TRBJ2-7, is DAGVTQSPTHLIKTRGQQVTLRCSPKSGHDTVSWYQQALGQGPQFIFQYYEEEERQRGNFPDRFSGHQFPNYSSELNVNALLLGDSALYLCASSTGLAGSYEQYFGPGTRLTVT.

In its sample, this clonotype was seen a few times. The rearrangement uses TRBV5-5 and TRBJ1-1; 11 bases line up with TRBD1. This CDR3 spans 17 amino acids. Germline values: CDR1 SGHKS, CDR2 YYEKEE (reference sequence). The trim removed 4 bases at V and 7 bases at J, leaving 15 bases unmatched. DNA of the CDR3: TGTGCCAGCAGCCGTTTCGGGACAGGGGGACAGGGTGGTGAAGCTTTCTTT. This gives the protein CASSRFGTGGQGGEAFF.